This is a list of T cell receptor beta chains from one sample in a study of T cell responses to AZD1222 COVID-19 vaccine. Here immunoSEQ multiplex PCR was the method, and the copy in TCRdb shows in-frame clones only, minus some. Among about 72,000 clones listed, roughly 87% were seen once. The sample was peripheral blood, taken on day 0 of AZD1222 vaccination. These receptors all come from an adult in good health. CDR3s include the opening cysteine and the closing phenylalanine or tryptophan. Fields, in order: D gene, V gene, clone size, J gene, CDR3 DNA, CDR3 protein. The D gene is left open where the match is weak. Expanded clones are given a class, and other clones once, few, many or no size at all.

D gene: -
V gene: TRBV14
clone size: -
J gene: TRBJ1-2
CDR3 DNA: TGTGCCAGCAGCCAAGATCAGGATTTTGGCTACACCTTC
CDR3 protein: CASSQDQDFGYTF

D gene: -
V gene: TRBV4-1
clone size: -
J gene: TRBJ2-7
CDR3 DNA: TGCGCCAGCAGCCTTGACAGGACTAGCTCCTACGAGCAGTACTTC
CDR3 protein: CASSLDRTSSYEQYF

D gene: TRBD2
V gene: TRBV7-2
clone size: few
J gene: TRBJ2-3
CDR3 DNA: TGTGCCAGCAGCCTACTAGCGGGGGGCTCGGTGGATACGCAGTATTTT
CDR3 protein: CASSLLAGGSVDTQYF

D gene: -
V gene: TRBV7-2
clone size: -
J gene: TRBJ1-6
CDR3 DNA: TGTGCCAGCAGCTTAGCCGGGTCCAGCGGAACACCCCTCCACTTT
CDR3 protein: CASSLAGSSGTPLHF

D gene: TRBD1
V gene: TRBV5-6
clone size: -
J gene: TRBJ1-4
CDR3 DNA: TGTGCCAGCAGCTACGGGACAGCAACTAATGAAAAACTGTTTTTT
CDR3 protein: CASSYGTATNEKLFF

D gene: -
V gene: TRBV28
clone size: -
J gene: TRBJ2-1
CDR3 DNA: TGTGCCAGCAGTCTGACTGGGGGACTTCCCTACAATGAGCAGTTCTTC
CDR3 protein: CASSLTGGLPYNEQFF

D gene: TRBD1
V gene: TRBV7-2
clone size: -
J gene: TRBJ1-5
CDR3 DNA: TGTGCCAGCAGCTTCAGCCGGGACAGGAATCAGCCCCAGCATTTT
CDR3 protein: CASSFSRDRNQPQHF

D gene: -
V gene: TRBV6-5
clone size: -
J gene: TRBJ1-1
CDR3 DNA: TGTGCCAGCAGTTCCTTTCGAACTCGGGGCACTGAAGCTTTCTTT
CDR3 protein: CASSSFRTRGTEAFF

D gene: -
V gene: TRBV3-1/TRBV3-2
clone size: -
J gene: TRBJ1-4
CDR3 DNA: TGTGCCAGCAGGTGGGGTGCGGAGGACGAAAAACTGTTTTTT
CDR3 protein: CASRWGAEDEKLFF

D gene: -
V gene: TRBV7-2
clone size: once
J gene: TRBJ2-1
CDR3 DNA: TGTGCCAGCAGCTTAGTGAACAATGAGCAGTTCTTC
CDR3 protein: CASSLVNNEQFF

D gene: TRBD1
V gene: TRBV6-6
clone size: once
J gene: TRBJ1-5
CDR3 DNA: TGTGCCAGCAGTTATGGGACAGGGAATCAGCCCCAGCATTTT
CDR3 protein: CASSYGTGNQPQHF

D gene: -
V gene: TRBV12-3/TRBV12-4
clone size: many
J gene: TRBJ1-6
CDR3 DNA: TGTGCCAGCAGTTTGGGAGGAATTGGTACCCTCCACTTT
CDR3 protein: CASSLGGIGTLHF

D gene: -
V gene: TRBV13
clone size: -
J gene: TRBJ2-1
CDR3 DNA: TGTGCCAGCAGCTTAGAGGCGGGCTCCTACAATGAGCAGTTCTTC
CDR3 protein: CASSLEAGSYNEQFF

D gene: -
V gene: TRBV9
clone size: -
J gene: TRBJ2-2
CDR3 DNA: TGTGCCAGCAGCACCCCCCCGGGGGCCCTCACCGGGGAGCTGTTTTTT
CDR3 protein: CASSTPPGALTGELFF

D gene: -
V gene: TRBV7-3
clone size: -
J gene: TRBJ1-1
CDR3 DNA: TGTGCCAGCAGCTTAGAGCAAACTGAAGCTTTCTTT
CDR3 protein: CASSLEQTEAFF

D gene: -
V gene: TRBV7-2
clone size: -
J gene: TRBJ1-5
CDR3 DNA: TGTGCCAGCAGCTTAGCGGGTTATCAGCCCCAGCATTTT
CDR3 protein: CASSLAGYQPQHF

D gene: TRBD2
V gene: TRBV28
clone size: -
J gene: TRBJ2-7
CDR3 DNA: TGTGCCAGCAGTCCGGGAGGGGTAAGCGAGCAGTACTTC
CDR3 protein: CASSPGGVSEQYF

D gene: TRBD1
V gene: TRBV5-4
clone size: -
J gene: TRBJ2-5
CDR3 DNA: TGTGCCAGCAGCTGGGACAGACAAGAGACCCAGTACTTC
CDR3 protein: CASSWDRQETQYF

D gene: TRBD2
V gene: TRBV28
clone size: -
J gene: TRBJ2-1
CDR3 DNA: TGTGCCAGCAGCTCAAGCGGGGGGGTCTACAATGAGCAGTTCTTC
CDR3 protein: CASSSSGGVYNEQFF

D gene: -
V gene: TRBV6-5
clone size: -
J gene: TRBJ1-1
CDR3 DNA: TGTGCCAGCAGTTTTTTGATGGTGAACACTGAAGCTTTCTTT
CDR3 protein: CASSFLMVNTEAFF

D gene: TRBD1
V gene: TRBV7-8
clone size: -
J gene: TRBJ2-7
CDR3 DNA: TGTGCCAGCAGCGGGCAGACAGGGCCCTACGAGCAGTACTTC
CDR3 protein: CASSGQTGPYEQYF

D gene: -
V gene: TRBV6-2/TRBV6-3
clone size: -
J gene: TRBJ1-1
CDR3 DNA: TGTGCCAGCCGCCCCTCTCACGGGGGCACTGAAGCTTTCTTT
CDR3 protein: CASRPSHGGTEAFF

D gene: TRBD1
V gene: TRBV4-1
clone size: once
J gene: TRBJ2-7
CDR3 DNA: TGCGCCAGCAGCCTCCAAACAGGGGTCCACGAGCAGTACTTC
CDR3 protein: CASSLQTGVHEQYF

D gene: -
V gene: TRBV7-8
clone size: -
J gene: TRBJ1-1
CDR3 DNA: TGTGCCAGCAGCTTAGCGCGAGGGACTGAAGCTTTCTTT
CDR3 protein: CASSLARGTEAFF

D gene: TRBD1
V gene: TRBV11-1
clone size: -
J gene: TRBJ2-7
CDR3 DNA: TGTGCCAGCAGCTTACAGCCAGGGGGAAGCTACGAGCAGTACTTC
CDR3 protein: CASSLQPGGSYEQYF

D gene: TRBD2
V gene: TRBV7-2
clone size: -
J gene: TRBJ2-5
CDR3 DNA: TGTGCCAGCAGCTTAGGTGGCCGGGGGGGGCCGGGAGAGACCCAGTACTTC
CDR3 protein: CASSLGGRGGPGETQYF

D gene: -
V gene: TRBV30
clone size: -
J gene: TRBJ2-3
CDR3 DNA: TGTGCCTGGAGTGTGAGACAGGGAGGGGATACGCAGTATTTT
CDR3 protein: CAWSVRQGGDTQYF

D gene: -
V gene: TRBV11-1
clone size: -
J gene: TRBJ2-2
CDR3 DNA: TGTGCCAGCAGCTTGGACAGAGAGGCCGGGGAGCTGTTTTTT
CDR3 protein: CASSLDREAGELFF

D gene: -
V gene: TRBV5-1
clone size: -
J gene: TRBJ1-4
CDR3 DNA: TGCGCCAGCAAACAGGGAACTAATGAAAAACTGTTTTTT
CDR3 protein: CASKQGTNEKLFF

D gene: -
V gene: TRBV12-3/TRBV12-4
clone size: -
J gene: TRBJ1-2
CDR3 DNA: TGTGCCAGCAGTTTGGGCTATGGCTACACCTTC
CDR3 protein: CASSLGYGYTF

D gene: TRBD1
V gene: TRBV2
clone size: once
J gene: TRBJ1-2
CDR3 DNA: TGTGCCAGCAGCCCTGGGACAGGGGGCACCTCGGGCTATGGCTACACCTTC
CDR3 protein: CASSPGTGGTSGYGYTF

D gene: -
V gene: TRBV28
clone size: once
J gene: TRBJ2-2
CDR3 DNA: TGTGCCAGCAGTTTAACCTGGGAGCTGTTTTTT
CDR3 protein: CASSLTWELFF

D gene: TRBD1
V gene: TRBV4-3
clone size: -
J gene: TRBJ1-2
CDR3 DNA: TGCGCCAGCAGCCAAGGGACAGGGAAAACCTTC
CDR3 protein: CASSQGTGKTF

D gene: -
V gene: TRBV12-2
clone size: -
J gene: TRBJ1-5
CDR3 DNA: TGTGCAAGTCGCTTAGGCTTCTATGAGGGGTATGGGCATCAGCCCCAGCATTTT
CDR3 protein: CASRLGFYEGYGHQPQHF

D gene: -
V gene: TRBV24-1
clone size: -
J gene: TRBJ2-1
CDR3 DNA: TGTGCCACCAGTGACCCGTTGTCCTACAATGAGCAGTTCTTC
CDR3 protein: CATSDPLSYNEQFF

D gene: -
V gene: TRBV28
clone size: -
J gene: TRBJ1-5
CDR3 DNA: TGTGCCAGCAGTTTAAGGGGACAGCCCCAGCATTTT
CDR3 protein: CASSLRGQPQHF

D gene: -
V gene: TRBV4-1
clone size: -
J gene: TRBJ2-7
CDR3 DNA: TGCGCCAGCAGCCAAGTCCCGGGGGCCTCCTACGAGCAGTACTTC
CDR3 protein: CASSQVPGASYEQYF

D gene: -
V gene: TRBV18
clone size: -
J gene: TRBJ1-5
CDR3 DNA: TGTGCCAGCTCACCGGGACAAAGCAATCAGCCCCAGCATTTT
CDR3 protein: CASSPGQSNQPQHF

D gene: -
V gene: TRBV5-1
clone size: -
J gene: TRBJ2-1
CDR3 DNA: TGCGCCAGCAGCTTGGAAACGCGGGGAGTAAGTGAGCAGTTCTTC
CDR3 protein: CASSLETRGVSEQFF

D gene: TRBD1
V gene: TRBV30
clone size: once
J gene: TRBJ1-2
CDR3 DNA: TGTGCCTGGTGGACAGGGGGTATCTCTGGCTACACCTTC
CDR3 protein: CAWWTGGISGYTF

D gene: -
V gene: TRBV27
clone size: -
J gene: TRBJ1-2
CDR3 DNA: TGTGCCAGCACCAACCGGATATCCTATGGCTACACCTTC
CDR3 protein: CASTNRISYGYTF

D gene: TRBD2
V gene: TRBV12-5
clone size: -
J gene: TRBJ2-5
CDR3 DNA: TGTGCTAGTGGCCGGACTAGCGGGGGGGCGGAGACCCAGTACTTC
CDR3 protein: CASGRTSGGAETQYF

D gene: TRBD1
V gene: TRBV4-3
clone size: -
J gene: TRBJ2-7
CDR3 DNA: TGCGCCAGCAGCCAAGAACGGACAGGTACCTACGAGCAGTACTTC
CDR3 protein: CASSQERTGTYEQYF

D gene: TRBD1
V gene: TRBV27
clone size: -
J gene: TRBJ1-6
CDR3 DNA: TGTGCCAGCAGTAGGACAGGGGTCGGTTATTCACCCCTCCACTTT
CDR3 protein: CASSRTGVGYSPLHF

D gene: TRBD1
V gene: TRBV14
clone size: -
J gene: TRBJ1-2
CDR3 DNA: TGTGCCAGCAGCCAAGTCAGGGGGACTAACTATGGCTACACCTTC
CDR3 protein: CASSQVRGTNYGYTF

D gene: -
V gene: TRBV5-8
clone size: -
J gene: TRBJ2-1
CDR3 DNA: TGTGCCAGCAGCCCCCGACAGCCCCTGTCCAATGAGCAGTTCTTC
CDR3 protein: CASSPRQPLSNEQFF

D gene: TRBD1
V gene: TRBV10-3
clone size: -
J gene: TRBJ2-7
CDR3 DNA: TGTGCCATCAGTGAGGCCGGGACAGGGGGAGGTAAGCAGTACTTC
CDR3 protein: CAISEAGTGGGKQYF

D gene: -
V gene: TRBV29-1
clone size: -
J gene: TRBJ2-7
CDR3 DNA: TGCAGCGTTGACAGCTCCTACGAGCAGTACTTC
CDR3 protein: CSVDSSYEQYF

D gene: -
V gene: TRBV27
clone size: -
J gene: TRBJ1-1
CDR3 DNA: TGTGCCAGCAGTACTGCGTGGGGGGAATCTCGATCTGAAGCTTTCTTT
CDR3 protein: CASSTAWGESRSEAFF

D gene: -
V gene: TRBV19
clone size: -
J gene: TRBJ1-2
CDR3 DNA: TGTGCCAGTAGTATAACAGCACCTAACTATGGCTACACCTTC
CDR3 protein: CASSITAPNYGYTF

D gene: -
V gene: TRBV28
clone size: -
J gene: TRBJ2-3
CDR3 DNA: TGTGCCAGCAGTTTAGGGGGCCCACGAGGAGATACGCAGTATTTT
CDR3 protein: CASSLGGPRGDTQYF

D gene: TRBD1
V gene: TRBV27
clone size: -
J gene: TRBJ1-2
CDR3 DNA: TGTGCCAGCAGTTTATCTAAGTTGACAGGGAAGGGCTACACCTTC
CDR3 protein: CASSLSKLTGKGYTF

D gene: -
V gene: TRBV19
clone size: -
J gene: TRBJ2-5
CDR3 DNA: TGTGCCAGTAGCCAAAGACATTACGAGACCCAGTACTTC
CDR3 protein: CASSQRHYETQYF

D gene: TRBD1
V gene: TRBV10-1
clone size: once
J gene: TRBJ2-2
CDR3 DNA: TGCGCCAGCAGTGCACAGGGGGCGGTCGGGGAGCTGTTTTTT
CDR3 protein: CASSAQGAVGELFF

D gene: -
V gene: TRBV25-1
clone size: -
J gene: TRBJ1-1
CDR3 DNA: TGTGCCAGCAGCAACCCGGGGAGAGAAGCTTTCTTT
CDR3 protein: CASSNPGREAFF

D gene: -
V gene: TRBV28
clone size: -
J gene: TRBJ1-2
CDR3 DNA: TGCGGAACAGTAGCTAACTATGGCTACACCTTC
CDR3 protein: CGTVANYGYTF

D gene: -
V gene: TRBV12-3/TRBV12-4
clone size: -
J gene: TRBJ1-6
CDR3 DNA: TGTGCCAGCTTAGGACAGTCTTGGCCACCCCTCCACTTT
CDR3 protein: CASLGQSWPPLHF

D gene: TRBD1
V gene: TRBV7-9
clone size: -
J gene: TRBJ1-2
CDR3 DNA: TGTGCCAGCAGCAGGAACAGGGGCGAACAAGGCTACACCTTC
CDR3 protein: CASSRNRGEQGYTF

D gene: -
V gene: TRBV4-1
clone size: once
J gene: TRBJ1-5
CDR3 DNA: TGCGCCAGCAGCCAAGATTTTCCCCCAGCCACTAGCAATCAGCCCCAGCATTTT
CDR3 protein: CASSQDFPPATSNQPQHF